This T cell receptor beta chain was recovered during a study of blood T cell repertoires in COVID-19. Study overall: Italy, Spain and the United States were the sources of the convalescent and acute COVID-19 samples. Sample material is recorded as cDNA or gDNA derived from T cells, B-cell-depleted T cells, or PBMCs.

In the authors' methods: Amplification with reference gene primers provided the estimates of nucleated cell counts. Sequencing used immunoSEQ multiplex PCR; TCRdb keeps in-frame clones, though not all of them. V and J calls and clone size follow that table, whereas D and trimming were derived from the DNA. The table has 160,000 or so clones, around 90% seen once; the top ten hold approximately 2.2%. Germline CDR1 LNHDA, CDR2 SQIVND (reference sequence). The junction had 7 bases not matched to a gene; V was cut back by 5 bases and J by 3 bases. This CDR3 region has 15 residues. The specimen was peripheral blood. This TCR was sampled from a man aged 18 to 29 with acute or convalescent COVID-19. The rearrangement uses TRBV19 and TRBJ1-1; 9 nucleotides line up with TRBD1. CDR3 DNA sequence: TGTGCCAGTAGTCTACCGGGACAGGGTGACACTGAAGCTTTCTTT. Residues: CASSLPGQGDTEAFF.